The rows below give T cell receptor beta chains drawn from one sample of a study of patients and donors after allogeneic stem cell transplantation. Via MiXCR, TCRdb re-called the RT-PCR reads, giving one row per CDR3 protein. Of about 160,000 distinct CDR3 sequences listed, over 30% were seen once; the top ten hold 40% to 55%. The sample comprised blood, either unsorted or a sorted T cell fraction (not recorded which). These receptors were taken from a human donor who was either an allogeneic HSCT recipient or a stem cell or donor lymphocyte infusion donor (not recorded which). It is not recorded whose cells these are; they may come from a transplant donor. The CDR3 runs from the conserved cysteine through the conserved F or W. A D gene is named only where the DNA matches it firmly. Not all rows give a size; the values are once, few, many and, for expanded clones, a class.

clone_size,d_call,j_call,v_call,cdr3_aa,cdr3_nt
-,-,TRBJ2-2,TRBV15,CATSSAPGQLTGELFF,TGTGCCACCAGCAGTGCCCCGGGACAACTCACCGGGGAGCTGTTTTTT
few,-,TRBJ1-4,TRBV5-1,CASSLYGEQGEKLFF,TGCGCCAGCAGCTTGTACGGGGAGCAGGGCGAAAAACTGTTTTTT
-,TRBD1,TRBJ1-1,TRBV28,CASNRGPYTEAFF,TGTGCCAGCAACAGGGGGCCTTATACTGAAGCTTTCTTT
-,TRBD2,TRBJ2-1,TRBV7-3,CASSLLGLADVYNEQFF,TGTGCCAGCAGCTTATTGGGACTAGCGGATGTTTACAATGAGCAGTTCTTC
-,-,TRBJ2-2,TRBV5-1,CASSPWAPVGTGELFF,TGCGCCAGCAGCCCCTGGGCCCCCGTTGGCACCGGGGAGCTGTTTTTT
-,-,TRBJ1-2,TRBV3-1,CASSQDRGQGLGYTF,TGTGCCAGCAGCCAAGATCGAGGACAAGGGTTGGGCTACACCTTC
once,-,TRBJ2-2,TRBV6-5,CASRTTSPDTGELFF,TGTGCCAGCAGAACGACAAGCCCGGACACCGGGGAGCTGTTTTTT
-,-,TRBJ2-3,TRBV20-1,CSASPNSFPAKDTQYF,TGCAGTGCTAGCCCCAACAGTTTCCCTGCGAAAGATACGCAGTATTTT
-,-,TRBJ2-7,TRBV4-1,CASSQTTIQEPTYEQYF,TGCGCCAGCAGCCAAACCACAATACAGGAGCCTACCTACGAGCAGTACTTC
few,-,TRBJ1-5,TRBV12-3/TRBV12-4,CASSLAGAGRRPQHF,TGTGCCAGCAGTTTAGCCGGGGCAGGCCGACGGCCCCAGCATTTT
-,TRBD1,TRBJ1-2,TRBV9,CASSAEQGAHGYTF,TGTGCCAGCAGCGCAGAACAGGGGGCGCATGGCTACACCTTC
few,-,TRBJ1-3,TRBV10-3,CAIGPARSSGNTIYF,TGTGCCATCGGCCCGGCTCGTAGCTCTGGAAACACCATATATTTT
-,-,TRBJ2-5,TRBV28,CAWGVGETQYF,TGTGCGTGGGGGGTCGGAGAGACCCAGTACTTC
-,TRBD1,TRBJ2-1,TRBV15,CATSRRTGGIGEQFF,TGTGCCACCAGCAGAAGGACAGGGGGCATCGGTGAGCAGTTCTTC
-,-,TRBJ2-2,TRBV7-6,CASSLAPGSTGELFF,TGTGCCAGCAGCTTAGCCCCGGGTTCCACCGGGGAGCTGTTTTTT
-,-,TRBJ1-2,TRBV28,CASMGRNYGYTF,TGTGCCAGCATGGGGCGGAACTATGGCTACACCTTC
-,TRBD1,TRBJ2-3,TRBV12-3/TRBV12-4,CASEGQGFADTQYF,TGTGCCAGCGAGGGACAGGGGTTCGCAGATACGCAGTATTTT
few,TRBD1,TRBJ1-2,TRBV7-2,CASSTRDRQGTYGYTF,TGTGCCAGCAGCACCCGGGACAGGCAGGGGACCTATGGCTACACCTTC
few,-,TRBJ1-5,TRBV20-1,CSAQGGFSNQPQHF,TGCAGTGCCCAAGGGGGGTTTAGCAATCAGCCCCAGCATTTT
few,-,TRBJ1-4,TRBV6-5,CASSYTQGVQEKLFF,TGTGCCAGCAGTTACACGCAGGGTGTACAAGAAAAACTGTTTTTT
few,-,TRBJ1-6,TRBV20-1,CSARVLGGSPLHF,TGCAGTGCTAGAGTATTAGGGGGTTCACCCCTCCACTTT
few,-,TRBJ2-3,TRBV12-3/TRBV12-4,CASSLEDFRTDTQYF,TGTGCCAGCAGTTTAGAGGACTTTCGCACAGATACGCAGTATTTT
-,-,TRBJ1-1,TRBV20-1,CSAGGGSEAFF,TGCAGTGCTGGAGGAGGATCTGAAGCTTTCTTT
-,-,TRBJ1-5,TRBV6-4,CASSPREVRGQPQHF,TGTGCCAGCAGTCCCCGGGAGGTCCGCGGACAGCCCCAGCATTTT
-,-,TRBJ2-3,TRBV20-1,CSASPGSNTDTQYF,TGCAGTGCTAGTCCCGGGAGTAACACAGATACGCAGTATTTT
few,-,TRBJ1-1,TRBV5-1,CASSAPMNTEAFF,TGCGCCAGCAGTGCCCCGATGAACACTGAAGCTTTCTTT
-,-,TRBJ2-1,TRBV29-1,CSVDPLESYSYNEQFF,TGCAGCGTTGACCCACTAGAATCCTACTCCTACAATGAGCAGTTCTTC
-,TRBD2,TRBJ2-3,TRBV12-3/TRBV12-4,CASTGLRGGLPPADTQYF,TGTGCCAGCACCGGACTGCGGGGAGGGCTACCGCCGGCAGATACGCAGTATTTT
few,-,TRBJ1-5,TRBV30,CAWGLQGQPQHF,TGTGCCTGGGGACTTCAAGGCCAGCCCCAGCATTTT
-,TRBD2,TRBJ2-3,TRBV20-1,CSASPAGGTDTQYF,TGCAGTGCTAGCCCAGCGGGGGGCACAGATACGCAGTATTTT
once,TRBD1,TRBJ1-2,TRBV6-5,CASSYGDRASYGYTF,TGTGCCAGCAGTTACGGGGACAGGGCAAGCTATGGCTACACCTTC
few,TRBD1,TRBJ1-5,TRBV4-3,CASSQVRQGDQPQHF,TGCGCCAGCAGCCAAGTGCGACAGGGTGATCAGCCCCAGCATTTT
-,-,TRBJ2-5,TRBV27,CASSLIERETQYF,TGTGCCAGCAGTCTAATTGAGAGAGAGACCCAGTACTTC
few,-,TRBJ1-4,TRBV6-4,CASSDEGRTNEKLFF,TGTGCCAGCAGTGACGAGGGGCGCACTAATGAAAAACTGTTTTTT
many,-,TRBJ1-2,TRBV12-3/TRBV12-4,CASNQGRGWLRGYTF,TGTGCCAGCAACCAAGGAAGGGGTTGGTTGAGAGGCTACACCTTC
few,-,TRBJ1-2,TRBV24-1,CATSFVGLGYTF,TGTGCCACCTCCTTTGTAGGACTTGGCTACACCTTC
few,-,TRBJ1-6,TRBV9,CASSVDGQINSPLHF,TGTGCCAGCAGCGTAGACGGCCAGATTAATTCACCCCTCCACTTT
-,-,TRBJ1-2,TRBV6-2/TRBV6-3,CASSPRSNYGYTF,TGTGCCAGCAGCCCTCGCTCCAACTATGGCTACACCTTC
-,-,TRBJ1-1,TRBV7-2,CASSLVAGAEEAFF,TGTGCCAGCAGCTTAGTGGCAGGGGCGGAGGAAGCTTTCTTT
few,-,TRBJ1-1,TRBV29-1,CSFMRAENTEAFF,TGCAGCTTTATGAGGGCAGAGAACACTGAAGCTTTCTTT
few,-,TRBJ1-2,TRBV20-1,CSASRPNYGYTF,TGCAGTGCTAGTCGACCTAACTATGGCTACACCTTC
few,-,TRBJ1-5,TRBV6-5,CASSETQVQPQHF,TGTGCCAGCAGTGAAACTCAGGTCCAGCCCCAGCATTTT
-,-,TRBJ1-5,TRBV6-1,CASPIPPWGNQPQHF,TGTGCCAGCCCTATCCCCCCTTGGGGCAATCAGCCCCAGCATTTT
few,-,TRBJ1-1,TRBV28,CASSVDSGTEAFF,TGTGCCAGCAGTGTGGACAGCGGGACTGAAGCTTTCTTT
-,-,TRBJ1-6,TRBV3-1,CASSQEEASGGTLHF,TGTGCCAGCAGCCAAGAAGAGGCCTCTGGTGGTACCCTCCACTTT
-,-,TRBJ2-1,TRBV14,CDSSHGTGQGGYNEQFF,TGTGACAGCAGCCACGGGACCGGGCAGGGGGGGTACAATGAGCAGTTCTTC
-,-,TRBJ1-1,TRBV4-3,CASSQGGGLRTEAFF,TGCGCCAGCAGCCAAGGGGGGGGGCTCAGGACTGAAGCTTTCTTT
-,-,TRBJ2-5,TRBV28,CASSGGAGQETQYF,TGTGCCAGCTCCGGCGGGGCCGGACAAGAGACCCAGTACTTC
medium-sized,-,TRBJ1-1,TRBV24-1,CATRGDGEYTEAFF,TGTGCCACCAGGGGGGACGGAGAGTACACTGAAGCTTTCTTT
few,TRBD2,TRBJ2-1,TRBV29-1,CSAESGTSGGAWYNEQFF,TGCAGCGCCGAATCCGGGACTAGCGGGGGGGCCTGGTACAATGAGCAGTTCTTC
-,TRBD1,TRBJ2-5,TRBV29-1,CSVGLTGGEGETQYF,TGCAGCGTAGGCCTCACAGGGGGCGAGGGGGAGACCCAGTACTTC
few,-,TRBJ1-4,TRBV4-3,CASSQYREKLFF,TGCGCCAGCAGCCAATACCGCGAAAAACTGTTTTTT
few,-,TRBJ2-2,TRBV20-1,CSARASDDRNTGELFF,TGCAGTGCTAGAGCTTCAGATGACAGGAACACCGGGGAGCTGTTTTTT
-,-,TRBJ1-6,TRBV4-3,CASSQGPHGRDYNSPLHF,TGCGCCAGCAGCCAAGGCCCCCACGGCAGGGACTATAATTCACCCCTCCACTTT
-,-,TRBJ2-7,TRBV4-3,CASSQATNYEQYF,TGCGCCAGCAGCCAAGCGACTAACTACGAGCAGTACTTC
many,-,TRBJ1-2,TRBV7-9,CASSPTEGYTF,TGTGCCAGCAGCCCCACTGAGGGCTACACCTTC
-,-,TRBJ1-2,TRBV28,CASSLLPGKTDYGYTF,TGTGCCAGCAGTTTACTTCCCGGCAAAACGGACTATGGCTACACCTTC
few,-,TRBJ2-1,TRBV9,CASSVAGGNEQFF,TGTGCCAGCAGCGTAGCCGGGGGTAATGAGCAGTTCTTC
-,-,TRBJ1-5,TRBV20-1,CSARDWSSNQPQHF,TGCAGTGCTAGAGATTGGAGTAGCAATCAGCCCCAGCATTTT
once,-,TRBJ2-7,TRBV10-3,CAIRLTSNEQYF,TGTGCCATCAGACTAACTTCCAACGAGCAGTACTTC